The sequence of this T cell receptor (beta chain) was determined in a study of memory CD4+ T cells and cytomegalovirus serostatus. Study details: This sample comes from healthy Belgian adults, under 10 CMV seropositive, approximately 25 seronegative. Overall study findings and caveats: CD4+ memory repertoires contained about 40% of the roughly 160 reported CMV TCRbeta sequences. Suggested: most of the CMV-linked TCR signature lies in CD4+ memory cells.

With respect to this clone: Its specificity is not known.

The sort gate was single viable CD3+CD4+CD8-CD45RO+ cells for memory CD4+ T cells. The CDR3 sequence is 14 residues long. CDR1 and CDR2 from the germline V gene are GTSNPN and SVGIG (reference sequence). V lost 5 bases and J 0 bases, leaving 14 bases between the germline ends. Original processing methods: After removing out-of-frame reads, around 2.2 million distinct TCRbeta sequences remained. Profiled with immunoSEQ multiplex PCR; TCRdb holds only in-frame clones, not every one. V and J calls plus clone size are reproduced from that table; the DNA served to infer D and trimming. The sample yields 70,000 to 95,000 clones, less than 90% seen once.

The clonotype originates from an adult in good health and CMV-seronegative. The specimen was memory CD4+ T cells from blood. The chain carries TRBV30 and TRBJ2-7; the D gene is possibly TRBD2 (6 bases). The CDR3 DNA sequence: TGTGCCTGGGGTAAACCGGGACTCTCCTACGAGCAGTACTTC. This sequence encodes CAWGKPGLSYEQYF.